The present entry profiles one T cell receptor beta chain with its context. The sample comes from a study of shared clonotypes between healthy human individuals. Sequenced by immunoSEQ multiplex PCR; TCRdb stores in-frame clones only, minus some. The table lists approximately 740,000 clones, around 92% of them singletons. Naive-designated CD8 cells lacked CD45RO, were positively enriched for CCR7, and omitted terminally differentiated effector memory CD45RA+ cells. The donors were adults (healthy and HIV-negative) with no recent acute infections or vaccinations. The receptor was derived from a man aged 30 to 45 in good health. The sample consisted of naive CD8+ T cells sorted from blood.

Here the CDR3 reads CAISVTGTGLRNEQFF. Here the CDR3 DNA reads TGTGCCATCAGTGTTACCGGGACAGGGCTTCGCAATGAGCAGTTCTTC. The V call is TRBV10-3, the J call TRBJ2-1; 9 bases map to TRBD1. V lost 4 bases, J lost 6 bases, and 10 bases stayed unmatched. From germline, CDR1 is ENHRY and CDR2 SYGVKD. The CDR3 extends over 16 amino acids.